One sample yielded the 25 T cell receptor beta chains listed below, sequenced in a study of somatic mutations in cytotoxic T cells in rheumatoid arthritis. The protocol was immunoSEQ multiplex PCR, while the TCRdb copy is restricted to in-frame clones and leaves out a portion. The sample shows roughly 25,000 clones, under 75% of them seen only once. The sequencing sample was made of CD8+ T cells sorted from blood. These receptors all stem from a woman aged 18-35 years in good health.

This chain uses TRBV6-5 with TRBJ2-2; D is unresolved. In germline, CDR1 is MNHEY, CDR2 SVGAGI. Trimming pared 4 bases from V and 5 bases from J, leaving 5 bases between. The CDR3 contains 12 residues. In nucleotides, the CDR3 is TGTGCCAGCAGTTGGCATACCGGGGAGCTGTTTTTT. It is translated as CASSWHTGELFF.

This rearrangement joins TRBV7-8 to TRBJ2-7, with TRBD1 as a possible D gene (5 bases). Germline CDR1 is SGHVS and CDR2 is FQNEAQ. Trimming took off 6 bases at V and 6 bases at J, with 9 bases between the two ends. CDR3 length equals 11 residues. CDR3 sequence reads: CASSQGFEQYV. The DNA of the CDR3 is TGTGCCAGCAGTCAGGGCTTCGAGCAGTACGTC.

This clone was seen a few times. This chain links TRBV7-3 with TRBJ1-6; TRBD1 is a possible D gene (5 bases). V was trimmed by 6 bases and J by 0 bases, leaving 9 bases between them. Germline V CDR1 and CDR2: SGHTA, FQGTGA. CDR3 length equals 15 residues. CDR3 sequence (DNA): TGTGCCAGCAGTGAAACAGGCTCCTATAATTCACCCCTCCACTTT. Translated: CASSETGSYNSPLHF.

The chain combines TRBV6-5 with TRBJ2-3; no reliable D call. Trimming pared 6 bases from V and 7 bases from J, leaving 11 bases between. The CDR3 length is 12 residues. CDR1 is MNHEY, CDR2 SVGAGI, per germline. The CDR3 spells CASSPDFNTQYF. For the CDR3, the DNA is TGTGCCAGCAGCCCCGACTTCAATACGCAGTATTTT.

The chain is built from TRBV5-6 and TRBJ2-3; perhaps TRBD2 as D (5 bases). CDR1 is SGHDT, CDR2 YYEEEE, per germline. With 0 bases removed from V and 3 bases from J, the gap between germline ends came to 11 bases. This CDR3 is built from 15 residues. As DNA, the CDR3 is TGTGCCAGCAGCTTGGCCGTGACTAAAACAGATACGCAGTATTTT. This translates into CASSLAVTKTDTQYF.

The gene calls are TRBV28 and TRBJ2-3; 9 nucleotides line up with TRBD1. In germline, CDR1 is MDHEN, CDR2 SYDVKM. This CDR3 region has 16 residues. V dropped 3 bases and J dropped 5; count of bases not matched to a gene: 9. CDR3: CASSLHTGGVGDTQYF. CDR3 bases: TGTGCCAGCAGTTTGCACACAGGGGGCGTTGGAGATACGCAGTATTTT.

The V and J genes are TRBV2 and TRBJ1-1; TRBD1 aligns across 9 bases. CDR3 length equals 14 residues. The V gene's germline CDR1 is SNHLY and CDR2 FYNNEI. J gave up 10 bases and V 5 bases, and 11 bases lay outside the gene matches. The CDR3 loop reads CASSSGTGFRGAFF. The DNA for the CDR3 is TGTGCCAGCAGTTCCGGGACAGGGTTCCGGGGAGCTTTCTTT.

The chain couples TRBV6-5 to TRBJ2-6, with D maybe TRBD1 (6 bases). Germline assignment: CDR1 MNHEY and CDR2 SVGAGI. The CDR3 is 15 amino acids. Trimming left V 8 bases short and J 0 bases short, with 11 bases between. CDR3 sequence reads: CASGYRDSGANVLTF. The CDR3 DNA follows: TGTGCCAGCGGATACAGGGACTCTGGGGCCAACGTCCTGACTTTC.

The chain is built from TRBV20-1 and TRBJ1-1; tentative D call: TRBD1 (5 bases). Germline V gene sequence: CDR1 DFQATT, CDR2 SNEGSKA (reference sequence). The CDR3 runs to 11 residues. V was pared by 2 bases and J by 6 bases, with 7 bases between. Written as DNA, the CDR3 is TGCAGTGCTAGACAGGGTTCTGAAGCTTTCTTT. This encodes CSARQGSEAFF.

This clone was detected a few times. J is TRBJ2-7 and V is TRBV4-1, with 8 bases that match TRBD1. After removal of 1 base from V and 7 bases from J, the junction contained 9 bases not matched to a gene. This CDR3 comprises 15 residues. Germline CDR1 and CDR2: MGHRA and YSYEKL. CDR3 residues: CASSQVWTGLEEQYF. CDR3 coding DNA: TGCGCCAGCAGCCAAGTTTGGACAGGGTTGGAGGAGCAGTACTTC.

The V gene is TRBV5-4, the J gene TRBJ1-1; the match to TRBD1 covers 12 bases. Germline assignment: CDR1 SGHNT and CDR2 YYREEE (reference sequence). V lost 4 bases and J lost 7; bases outside the gene matches: 5. CDR3 size: 14 residues. The CDR3 DNA is TGTGCCAGCAGCCCCGGGACAGGGGGCTTTGAAGCTTTCTTT. As protein: CASSPGTGGFEAFF.

The V call is TRBV5-6, the J call TRBJ1-6, with D hard to call. Germline V gene data show CDR1 as SGHDT and CDR2 as YYEEEE. V lost 1 base and J lost 15, with 14 bases in between. The length of the CDR3 is 13 residues. The chain's CDR3 is CASSLSSVRDLHF. DNA of the CDR3: TGTGCCAGCAGCTTGTCCAGTGTGAGGGACCTCCACTTT.

This clone was detected only a few times. V usage is TRBV2 and J usage is TRBJ1-1; no reliable D call. This CDR3 has 12 residues. Trimming stripped 2 bases from V and 3 bases from J, with 4 bases between. Germline V gives CDR1 SNHLY, CDR2 FYNNEI. The CDR3 nucleotides are TGTGCCAGCAGTGAACGGTACACTGAAGCTTTCTTT. This codes for CASSERYTEAFF.

The chain combines TRBV6-5 with TRBJ2-2; D unclear. There are 15 residues in the CDR3. V shed 0 bases and J shed 0 bases, with 5 bases lying between them. In germline, CDR1 is MNHEY, CDR2 SVGAGI. The DNA of the CDR3 is TGTGCCAGCAGTTACTCGGTCGCGAACACCGGGGAGCTGTTTTTT. Protein sequence: CASSYSVANTGELFF.

V gene TRBV30 combines with J gene TRBJ1-1; tentative D call: TRBD1 (6 bases). The CDR3 consists of 13 residues. The V gene lost 4 bases and the J gene lost 4 bases, with 13 bases spanning the gap. Looked up from germline, CDR1 is GTSNPN and CDR2 is SVGIG (reference sequence). The CDR3 coding sequence is TGTGCCTGGAACGGGGGCGGCGGCACTGAAGCTTTCTTT. Its translation: CAWNGGGGTEAFF.

The chain uses TRBV7-8 and TRBJ2-3; D remains unclear. Deletions cut 1 base from V and 5 bases from J, with 10 bases between. Germline CDR1 is SGHVS and CDR2 is FQNEAQ. The CDR3 spans 14 residues. Written as DNA, the CDR3 is TGTGCCAGCAGCTTAGACGGGCCGTTAGATACGCAGTATTTT. Translating it yields CASSLDGPLDTQYF.

The chain couples TRBV7-6 to TRBJ2-1; D tentatively reads TRBD1 or TRBD2 (6 bases each). The CDR3 is 14 residues long. Germline CDR1 and CDR2: SGHVS and FNYEAQ. The germline V and J ends were trimmed by 5 bases and 6 bases, with 14 bases remaining between them. The CDR3 sequence: CASSIRGQFNEQFF. CDR3 nucleotides: TGTGCCAGCAGCATTCGGGGGCAATTCAATGAGCAGTTCTTC.

The V gene is TRBV4-1, the J gene TRBJ2-7; 8 bases are a match to TRBD1. The CDR3 sequence is 16 residues long. The ends lost 0 bases at V and 6 bases at J; junction bases unmatched: 10. Germline V gene sequence: CDR1 MGHRA, CDR2 YSYEKL. In DNA, the CDR3 is TGCGCCAGCAGCCAAGATTCCGGGACAGGCTACCGCGAGCAGTACTTC. It translates to CASSQDSGTGYREQYF.

The rearrangement uses TRBV15 and TRBJ1-2, with D tentatively TRBD1 (6 bases). The CDR3 length is 14 residues. Germline assignment: CDR1 LNHNV and CDR2 YYDKDF (reference sequence). The germline V and J ends were trimmed by 0 bases and 6 bases, with 11 bases remaining between them. The CDR3 DNA reads as TGTGCCACCAGCAGAGAATCCGGGGGCAATGGCTACACCTTC. Translation: CATSRESGGNGYTF.

This rearrangement joins TRBV27 to TRBJ1-1; weak D call: TRBD1 (6 bases). Germline values: CDR1 MNHEY, CDR2 SMNVEV (reference sequence). CDR3 size: 13 residues. The V and J ends lost 4 bases and 4 bases respectively, with 10 bases between them. The CDR3 reads CASSYREGTEAFF. Here the CDR3 DNA reads TGTGCCAGCAGTTACAGGGAGGGCACTGAAGCTTTCTTT.

DNA of the CDR3: TGTGCCAGCAGCTTAGGCCCGGCAGATACGCAGTATTTT. Protein product: CASSLGPADTQYF. The V call is TRBV7-6, the J call TRBJ2-3; D call uncertain. There are 13 residues in the CDR3. The V end lost 1 base, the J end lost 4 bases, and 6 bases lay between the germline ends. Germline V CDR1 and CDR2: SGHVS, FNYEAQ.

V usage is TRBV7-9 and J usage is TRBJ1-5, with 7 bases that match TRBD1. Germline CDR1 SEHNR, CDR2 FQNEAQ (reference sequence). The CDR3 contains 14 residues. V was clipped by 8 bases and J by 3 bases; unmatched bases: 7. CDR3 loop: CASGTGAPNQPQHF. For the CDR3, the DNA is TGTGCCAGCGGTACAGGGGCCCCCAATCAGCCCCAGCATTTT.

The CDR3 DNA reads TGCAGCGTTGAATTTTGGGACAGGAAGGTTGGGGCCAACGTCCTGACTTTC. As protein: CSVEFWDRKVGANVLTF. This chain connects TRBV29-1 to TRBJ2-6; 8 nucleotides agree with TRBD1. CDR3 length equals 17 residues. Germline loops: CDR1 SQVTM, CDR2 ANQGSEA. V lost 2 bases and J lost 3; bases outside the gene matches: 9.

The rearrangement links TRBV28 to TRBJ1-3; D might be TRBD1 (6 bases). V gave up 4 bases and J gave up 0 bases, with 13 bases separating them. The CDR3 is made up of 16 amino acids. In germline, CDR1 is MDHEN, CDR2 SYDVKM. This CDR3 reads CASSSDRTSSGNTIYF. In DNA form, the CDR3 reads TGTGCCAGCAGTTCCGACAGGACATCCTCTGGAAACACCATATATTTT.

The V call is TRBV6-5, the J call TRBJ2-1; the D gene could be TRBD1 or TRBD2 (5 bases each). V was trimmed by 10 bases and J by 9 bases, leaving 13 bases between them. This CDR3 spans 11 amino acids. Germline CDR1 MNHEY, CDR2 SVGAGI. CDR3 protein: CATTAGTEQFF. For the CDR3, the DNA is TGTGCCACCACAGCCGGGACTGAGCAGTTCTTC.